The next 23 T cell receptor beta chains were all read from a single sample in a study of CD8 T cells in Susac syndrome. Random hexamers were used to reverse transcribe roughly 0.5 to 1 ug of RNA. TCRdb fed the immunoSEQ multiplex PCR reads into MiXCR, producing one record per CDR3 protein. The sample lists hundreds of thousands of distinct CDR3 sequences, about 88% occurring once. Sample: CD8+ T cells from PBMCs. Every receptor here comes from a human donor with multiple sclerosis.

The chain employs TRBV12-3 or TRBV12-4 and TRBJ1-2, with a possible D match to TRBD1 (6 bases). Trimming took 3 bases from V and 8 from J, leaving 13 bases between them. The CDR3 length is 13 residues. In nucleotides, the CDR3 is TGTGCCAGCAGTTTTAGTACAGGGCGAGGCTACACCTTC. Amino acid sequence: CASSFSTGRGYTF.

The chain is built from TRBV29-1 and TRBJ2-1; TRBD1 aligns across 10 bases. This CDR3 region has 13 residues. V gave up 7 bases and J gave up 6 bases; unmatched junction bases: 6. Germline V gene sequence: CDR1 SQVTM, CDR2 ANQGSEA. The CDR3, as DNA: TGCAGCGGAGCCAGGGACAGGGGCAATGAGCAGTTCTTC. Its translation: CSGARDRGNEQFF.

V gene TRBV6-2 or TRBV6-3 combines with J gene TRBJ2-7, with 13 bases identical to TRBD2. Germline V lookup: CDR1 MNHEY, CDR2 SVGEGT. J gave up 3 bases and V 5 bases, and 4 bases lay outside the gene matches. The CDR3 totals 15 residues. The CDR3 is CASSPRLAGGYEQYF. The CDR3 coding sequence is TGTGCCAGCAGTCCTCGACTAGCGGGAGGCTACGAGCAGTACTTC.

The chain employs TRBV4-1 and TRBJ2-1; 8 nucleotides agree with TRBD2. There are 16 residues in the CDR3. V was clipped by 4 bases and J by 3 bases; unmatched bases: 8. Germline V gene lookup returns CDR1 MGHRA and CDR2 YSYEKL. The chain's CDR3 is CASSLRGAGGYNEQFF. The CDR3 DNA follows: TGCGCCAGCAGCCTCCGCGGGGCGGGAGGCTACAATGAGCAGTTCTTC.

The chain has TRBV27 and TRBJ2-5; 13 bases fit TRBD2. Germline CDR1 reads MNHEY; CDR2 reads SMNVEV (reference sequence). There are 17 residues in the CDR3. J gave up 4 bases and V 5 bases, and 10 bases lay outside the gene matches. The CDR3: CASSTRTSGSPRETQYF. The CDR3 DNA follows: TGTGCCAGCAGTACCCGGACTAGCGGGAGCCCCCGAGAGACCCAGTACTTC.

The chain carries TRBV14 and TRBJ2-1; 9 bases match TRBD2. Germline V CDR1 and CDR2: SGHDN, FVKESK. The CDR3 length is 15 residues. Unmatched junction bases numbered 7, after V lost 1 base and J lost 9 bases. The CDR3 sequence: CASSQGSGGTFEQFF. The CDR3, as DNA: TGTGCCAGCAGCCAAGGTAGCGGGGGCACCTTTGAGCAGTTCTTC.

The genes are TRBV30 and TRBJ1-4; TRBD1 matches at 7 bases. With 0 bases clipped from V and 5 bases from J, the junction kept 0 bases outside the gene matches. The CDR3 runs 13 residues. The germline CDR1 and CDR2 sequences are GTSNPN and SVGIG (reference sequence). CDR3 sequence: CAWSVQGNEKLFF. In DNA form, the CDR3 reads TGTGCCTGGAGTGTACAGGGGAATGAAAAACTGTTTTTT.

The chain links TRBV7-8 to TRBJ2-5; D remains unclear. The CDR3 runs 11 residues. Germline CDR1 and CDR2: SGHVS and FQNEAQ. V was trimmed by 6 bases and J by 2 bases, leaving 4 bases between them. This chain's CDR3 is CASREQETQYF. As DNA, the CDR3 is TGTGCCAGCAGGGAGCAAGAGACCCAGTACTTC. Looking up the rest from reference TRBV7-8 and TRBJ2-5 gives the full variable domain: GAGVSQSPRYKVAKRGQDVALRCDPISGHVSLFWYQQALGQGPEFLTYFQNEAQLDKSGLPSDRFFAERPEGSVSTLKIQRTQQEDSAVYLCASREQETQYFGPGTRLLVL.

The chain combines TRBV5-5 with TRBJ2-7, with 9 nucleotides matching TRBD1. This CDR3 has 16 amino acids. V shed 2 bases, J shed 4 bases, and the junction held 10 bases outside the gene matches. Germline CDR1 SGHKS, CDR2 YYEKEE (reference sequence). CDR3 loop: CASSFSDRGFGYEQYF. The CDR3 DNA follows: TGTGCCAGCAGCTTTTCGGACAGGGGCTTCGGGTACGAGCAGTACTTC.

This clonotype has more than one count but fewer than ten. The chain carries TRBV7-6 and TRBJ2-7; weak D call: TRBD1 (5 bases). This CDR3 region has 16 residues. V lost 2 bases and J 2 bases, leaving 16 bases between the germline ends. Per germline, CDR1 SGHVS and CDR2 FNYEAQ. CDR3 loop: CASSLNQGPRTYEQYF. CDR3 DNA: TGTGCCAGCAGCTTAAATCAGGGTCCTCGGACCTACGAGCAGTACTTC.

Turning to this clonotype: No conserved phenylalanine or tryptophan is present at the end of the CDR3, so a read error is the likely explanation. The CDR3 loop reads CASSLRVENQETQYL. The CDR3 nucleotides are TGTGCCAGCAGCTTGCGCGTTGAAAACCAAGAGACCCAGTACCTC. The J gene is TRBJ2-5, the V gene TRBV13; no reliable D call. The CDR3 totals 15 residues. Per germline, CDR1 PRHDT and CDR2 FYEKMQ (reference sequence). Trimming took off 3 bases at V and 0 bases at J, with 11 bases between the two ends.

The CDR3 coding sequence is TGTGCCACCAGTGACAGGGAGAACACTGAAGCTTTCTTT. Encoded protein: CATSDRENTEAFF. This rearrangement joins TRBV24-1 to TRBJ1-1; possible D gene TRBD1, 5 bases. V lost 4 bases, J lost 1 base, and 6 bases lay in between. The CDR3 loop spans 13 amino acids. CDR1 is KGHDR and CDR2 is SFDVKD in the germline V gene.

The chain employs TRBV7-9 and TRBJ2-1; 8 positions agree with TRBD2. Germline assignment: CDR1 SEHNR and CDR2 FQNEAQ (reference sequence). Trimming took 8 bases from V and 5 from J; bases not matched to a gene: 2. This CDR3 region has 12 residues. CDR3 protein: CASREGHNEQFF. The CDR3 nucleotides read TGTGCCAGCCGGGAGGGCCACAATGAGCAGTTCTTC.

The table lists this clonotype with a count of one. CDR3 nucleotides: TGTGCCAGCAGTGAAGGGCCTTACCCCGGGACCGAAGTTGGTGAGCAGTTCTTC. Its protein product is CASSEGPYPGTEVGEQFF. The V and J genes are TRBV2 and TRBJ2-1; D assignment may be TRBD1 or TRBD2 (5 bases each). CDR3 length equals 18 residues. In germline, CDR1 is SNHLY, CDR2 FYNNEI. V was pared by 1 base and J by 9 bases, with 25 bases between. The full variable domain, in which reference TRBV2 and TRBJ2-1 provide the parts outside the CDR3, is EPEVTQTPSHQVTQMGQEVILRCVPISNHLYFYWYRQILGQKVEFLVSFYNNEISEKSEIFDDQFSVERPDGSNFTLKIRSTKLEDSAMYFCASSEGPYPGTEVGEQFFGPGTRLTVL.

This clonotype was detected once. The genes are TRBV15 and TRBJ2-7; D gene uncertain. Germline CDR1 is LNHNV and CDR2 is YYDKDF (reference sequence). This CDR3 spans 14 amino acids. The germline V and J ends were trimmed by 0 bases and 5 bases, with 11 bases remaining between them. In DNA, the CDR3 is TGTGCCACCAGCAGAGACCTCTTTACTCACGAGCAGTACTTC. Residues: CATSRDLFTHEQYF.

The chain recombines TRBV20-1 with TRBJ2-5; TRBD2 agrees at 7 bases. Germline loops: CDR1 DFQATT, CDR2 SNEGSKA (reference sequence). This CDR3 is built from 14 residues. V was pared by 3 bases and J by 4 bases, with 8 bases of the junction left unmatched. This CDR3 is CSARGGSDRETQYF. DNA for the CDR3: TGCAGTGCTAGGGGCGGGAGCGATCGAGAGACCCAGTACTTC.

This chain uses TRBV4-1 with TRBJ1-2; no clear D. This CDR3 is built from 13 residues. V dropped 4 bases and J dropped 6 bases, with 12 bases sitting between them. Per germline, CDR1 MGHRA and CDR2 YSYEKL. CDR3 in amino acids: CASSPNGEDGYTF. Written as DNA, the CDR3 is TGCGCCAGCAGCCCTAACGGGGAAGATGGCTACACCTTC.

The chain carries TRBV2 and TRBJ2-3; no firm D call. Trimming pared 8 bases from V and 4 bases from J, leaving 7 bases between. CDR3 length: 11 residues. Germline CDR1 and CDR2: SNHLY and FYNNEI. CDR3 bases: TGTGCCAGCCCAACAGCAGATACGCAGTATTTT. Residues: CASPTADTQYF. Full variable domain (remainder filled in from reference TRBV2 and TRBJ2-3): EPEVTQTPSHQVTQMGQEVILRCVPISNHLYFYWYRQILGQKVEFLVSFYNNEISEKSEIFDDQFSVERPDGSNFTLKIRSTKLEDSAMYFCASPTADTQYFGPGTRLTVL.

The table lists this clonotype with a count of one. V and J are TRBV7-9 and TRBJ2-5; D is uncertain. V was trimmed by 4 bases and J by 4 bases, leaving 19 bases between them. Per germline, CDR1 SEHNR and CDR2 FQNEAQ (reference sequence). This CDR3 is built from 16 residues. DNA of the CDR3: TGTGCCAGCAGCTCAAATCAACGCGGCTTCATAGAGACCCAGTACTTC. Encoded protein: CASSSNQRGFIETQYF. Variable domain in full (rest from reference TRBV7-9 and TRBJ2-5): DTGVSQNPRHKITKRGQNVTFRCDPISEHNRLYWYRQTLGQGPEFLTYFQNEAQLEKSRLLSDRFSAERPKGSFSTLEIQRTEQGDSAMYLCASSSNQRGFIETQYFGPGTRLLVL.

This clonotype occurred a few times. The V call is TRBV24-1, the J call TRBJ2-2; D call uncertain. CDR3 length: 11 amino acids. Germline V lookup: CDR1 KGHDR, CDR2 SFDVKD. Deletions cut 5 bases from V and 9 bases from J, with 6 bases between. Here the CDR3 reads CATSVGRELFF. CDR3 coding DNA: TGTGCCACCAGTGTGGGAAGGGAGCTGTTTTTT.

The rearrangement joins TRBV20-1 to TRBJ2-1, with D possibly matching TRBD2 (5 bases). Trimming removed 2 bases from V and 7 bases from J, with 15 bases in between. The CDR3 contains 14 residues. The germline gives CDR1 DFQATT, CDR2 SNEGSKA (reference sequence). CDR3 sequence (DNA): TGCAGTGCTAGACCCGCCCTCGGACTGAATGAGCAGTTCTTC. It yields the protein CSARPALGLNEQFF.

This clonotype was found a few times. CDR3 DNA: TGTGCCAGCAGTTACGCAACAGACCAAGAGACCCAGTACTTC. This sequence encodes CASSYATDQETQYF. The rearrangement uses TRBV6-6 and TRBJ2-5; D is undetermined. This CDR3 comprises 14 residues. Germline CDR1 reads MNHNY; CDR2 reads SVGAGI (reference sequence). V was trimmed by 2 bases and J by 0 bases, leaving 7 bases between them.

CDR3 sequence reads: CASSELFGSGSRYNEQFF. The DNA for the CDR3 is TGTGCCAGCAGTGAATTGTTCGGTAGCGGGAGCCGGTACAATGAGCAGTTCTTC. The V and J genes are TRBV6-1 and TRBJ2-1; 9 bases map to TRBD2. V shed 2 bases and J 4 bases; nucleotides not matched to a gene: 12. CDR3 size: 18 residues. Per the germline V gene, CDR1 is MNHNS and CDR2 is SASEGT.